This TCR beta chain was recovered during a study of T cells in Graves' hyperthyroidism and ophthalmopathy. Study information: Once the initial diagnosis was made, peripheral blood was obtained before any treatment. Study conclusions and caveats: Model predictions of ophthalmopathy came a median around 7.1 months before onset.

A word on this clonotype: Its cognate antigen is unknown.

Germline assignment: CDR1 SQVTM and CDR2 ANQGSEA. The CDR3 is made up of 12 amino acids. Trimming took 7 bases from V and 6 from J, leaving 12 bases between them. Using RNA transcripts as the source, TCR beta CDR3 regions were amplified. A first-round RT-PCR of the TCR CDR3 used the HTBI primer set. TCRdb independently ran MiXCR on the multiplex PCR reads; one entry per CDR3 protein. This sample has a few hundred thousand distinct CDR3 sequences; more than 15% occur once, and the top ten carry roughly 3%. The source of the PBMCs was less than 12 ml of fresh peripheral blood. This sequence joins TRBV29-1 and TRBJ2-2; no clear D gene. The clonotype comes from a woman aged 40 to 50 with Graves' ophthalmopathy. Sequencing input: blood. DNA of the CDR3: TGCAGCGCCTTCGCCCCGTCCGGGGAGCTGTTTTTT. Its protein product is CSAFAPSGELFF.